This T cell receptor (beta chain) was obtained from a study of T-cell memory formation after mild COVID-19. With constant-segment primers, 5'RACE yielded cDNA libraries of TCR alpha and TCR beta that carried sample barcodes and UMIs. TCRdb re-called the 5' RACE reads with MiXCR, one entry per CDR3 protein. The data contain hundreds of thousands of distinct CDR3 sequences, just over 20% of them singletons. This clonotype appeared many times. Germline V lookup: CDR1 SGHRS, CDR2 YFSETQ. The CDR3 has 17 residues. V lost 4 bases to trimming and J lost 3 bases; unmatched junction nucleotides: 12. This sequence originates from an adult woman who had mild COVID-19 (a few samples of this study predate the infection). Cell type and time point are not known. V usage is TRBV5-1 and J usage is TRBJ1-2; the match to TRBD1 covers 10 bases. The sample taken for sequencing was PBMCs or a T cell subset sorted from them (not recorded which). CDR3 amino acids: CASSTGQGEVADYGYTF. The CDR3 nucleotides read TGCGCCAGCAGCACCGGACAGGGGGAAGTCGCTGACTATGGCTACACCTTC.